This T cell receptor beta chain was retrieved from a study of siplizumab effects on memory and regulatory T cells. A word on this clone: Its target is unknown.

Profiling relied on immunoSEQ multiplex PCR, and the TCRdb table lists in-frame clones only, not all of them. The sample shows 85,000 to 120,000 clones, 92% of them seen only once. Germline V gene lookup returns CDR1 ENHRY and CDR2 SYGVKD. V was pared by 2 bases and J by 4 bases, with 3 bases between. The CDR3 has 11 amino acids. Study-level findings and limits: No more than a minor fraction of alloreactive clones could be traced back to unstimulated subsets. Naive T cells appeared more diverse than memory cells and seemed to be major alloresponse contributors.

The genes are TRBV10-3 and TRBJ2-7; no clear D gene. This sequence originates from a human donor in good health. Sequenced material: CD4+ T cells sorted from blood. The CDR3 region is CAISEVYEQYF. The CDR3 region has the DNA TGTGCCATCAGTGAGGTGTACGAGCAGTACTTC.